Listed below are T cell receptor beta chains from one sample, sequenced in a study of T cell responses to AZD1222 COVID-19 vaccine. The data were produced by immunoSEQ multiplex PCR, yet TCRdb's version contains in-frame clones alone and is incomplete. This table has 100,000 to 120,000 clones, more than 90% appearing once. The source material was peripheral blood, sampled 28 days after the second AZD1222 dose. The receptors were sampled from an adult who received the AZD1222 COVID-19 vaccine. CDR3s include the opening cysteine and the closing phenylalanine or tryptophan. D genes are given only for firm matches. Size is stated for part of the rows, as once, few or many counts, or as a class when the clone is expanded.

clone_size: -; d_call: -; v_call: TRBV11-2; j_call: TRBJ2-7; cdr3_aa: CASSLDRGFSYEQYF; cdr3_nt: TGTGCCAGCAGCTTAGATCGCGGGTTCTCCTACGAGCAGTACTTC
clone_size: -; d_call: TRBD1; v_call: TRBV7-9; j_call: TRBJ2-1; cdr3_aa: CASSLAGQGANEQFF; cdr3_nt: TGTGCCAGCAGCTTAGCGGGACAGGGGGCCAATGAGCAGTTCTTC
clone_size: -; d_call: -; v_call: TRBV7-2; j_call: TRBJ2-2; cdr3_aa: CASSLLVVTGELFF; cdr3_nt: TGTGCCAGCAGCTTACTAGTAGTCACCGGGGAGCTGTTTTTT
clone_size: once; d_call: -; v_call: TRBV7-6; j_call: TRBJ2-7; cdr3_aa: CASSLNSGVGEQYF; cdr3_nt: TGTGCCAGCAGCTTAAACTCAGGGGTCGGCGAGCAGTACTTC
clone_size: -; d_call: -; v_call: TRBV5-5; j_call: TRBJ2-5; cdr3_aa: CASSFPGEETQYF; cdr3_nt: TGTGCCAGCAGCTTTCCAGGGGAGGAGACCCAGTACTTC
clone_size: -; d_call: -; v_call: TRBV9; j_call: TRBJ1-5; cdr3_aa: CASSPSSGSHQPQHF; cdr3_nt: TGTGCCAGCAGCCCCTCCTCAGGCAGTCATCAGCCCCAGCATTTT
clone_size: few; d_call: TRBD1; v_call: TRBV4-3; j_call: TRBJ2-5; cdr3_aa: CASSQEWGQGGETQYF; cdr3_nt: TGCGCCAGCAGCCAAGAGTGGGGACAGGGAGGGGAGACCCAGTACTTC
clone_size: -; d_call: TRBD1; v_call: TRBV5-4; j_call: TRBJ2-5; cdr3_aa: CASSFSPGGGETQYF; cdr3_nt: TGTGCCAGCAGCTTTAGTCCAGGGGGCGGGGAGACCCAGTACTTC
clone_size: -; d_call: TRBD1; v_call: TRBV7-2; j_call: TRBJ2-5; cdr3_aa: CASSLRGTGGETQYF; cdr3_nt: TGTGCCAGCAGCTTAAGGGGGACAGGGGGAGAGACCCAGTACTTC
clone_size: -; d_call: -; v_call: TRBV7-2; j_call: TRBJ2-2; cdr3_aa: CASRPDRNTGELFF; cdr3_nt: TGTGCCAGCAGACCGGACAGAAACACCGGGGAGCTGTTTTTT
clone_size: -; d_call: TRBD1; v_call: TRBV4-1; j_call: TRBJ2-3; cdr3_aa: CASSLDRDRGRSDTQYF; cdr3_nt: TGCGCCAGCAGCCTGGACCGGGACAGGGGGCGTTCAGATACGCAGTATTTT
clone_size: -; d_call: -; v_call: TRBV29-1; j_call: TRBJ2-1; cdr3_aa: CSGGLEQFF; cdr3_nt: TGCAGCGGGGGTCTCGAGCAGTTCTTC
clone_size: -; d_call: -; v_call: TRBV5-1; j_call: TRBJ1-1; cdr3_aa: CASSLGNRANTEAFF; cdr3_nt: TGCGCCAGCAGCTTGGGGAACAGGGCAAACACTGAAGCTTTCTTT
clone_size: -; d_call: -; v_call: TRBV19; j_call: TRBJ2-2; cdr3_aa: CASSIGAGSGNTGELFF; cdr3_nt: TGTGCCAGTAGTATAGGCGCCGGGAGCGGTAACACCGGGGAGCTGTTTTTT
clone_size: -; d_call: -; v_call: TRBV7-8; j_call: TRBJ1-5; cdr3_aa: CASSLIRQENQPQHF; cdr3_nt: TGTGCCAGCAGCTTAATACGGCAAGAGAATCAGCCCCAGCATTTT
clone_size: -; d_call: -; v_call: TRBV10-3; j_call: TRBJ2-3; cdr3_aa: CAISDQQGLTDTQYF; cdr3_nt: TGTGCCATCAGTGACCAACAGGGACTCACAGATACGCAGTATTTT
clone_size: -; d_call: -; v_call: TRBV12-2; j_call: TRBJ2-7; cdr3_aa: CASRALYEQYF; cdr3_nt: TGTGCAAGTCGCGCGCTATACGAGCAGTACTTC
clone_size: -; d_call: TRBD2; v_call: TRBV7-2; j_call: TRBJ2-5; cdr3_aa: CASSPGLLAGGQETQYF; cdr3_nt: TGTGCCAGCAGCCCAGGTTTATTAGCGGGGGGCCAAGAGACCCAGTACTTC
clone_size: -; d_call: TRBD1; v_call: TRBV24-1; j_call: TRBJ1-3; cdr3_aa: CATSDQDRVGENTIYF; cdr3_nt: TGTGCCACCAGTGACCAGGACAGGGTCGGTGAAAACACCATATATTTT
clone_size: -; d_call: -; v_call: TRBV2; j_call: TRBJ1-6; cdr3_aa: CASSPEGRSLVSPLHF; cdr3_nt: TGTGCCAGCAGTCCAGAAGGACGGTCTTTGGTTTCACCCCTCCACTTT
clone_size: -; d_call: -; v_call: TRBV20-1; j_call: TRBJ1-2; cdr3_aa: CSPGIYGYTF; cdr3_nt: TGCAGTCCAGGGATCTATGGCTACACCTTC
clone_size: -; d_call: -; v_call: TRBV25-1; j_call: TRBJ2-7; cdr3_aa: CASSLWTAYEQYF; cdr3_nt: TGTGCCAGCAGTCTCTGGACAGCCTACGAGCAGTACTTC
clone_size: -; d_call: -; v_call: TRBV28; j_call: TRBJ2-7; cdr3_aa: CASSPFPRPGPEQYF; cdr3_nt: TGTGCCAGCAGTCCCTTCCCACGCCCGGGTCCCGAGCAGTACTTC
clone_size: -; d_call: -; v_call: TRBV6-2/TRBV6-3; j_call: TRBJ2-5; cdr3_aa: CASSYPEFPQETQYF; cdr3_nt: TGTGCCAGCAGTTACCCGGAATTCCCCCAAGAGACCCAGTACTTC
clone_size: -; d_call: -; v_call: TRBV2; j_call: TRBJ2-3; cdr3_aa: CASSLQASTDTQYF; cdr3_nt: TGTGCCAGCAGTTTACAGGCTAGCACAGATACGCAGTATTTT
clone_size: -; d_call: TRBD1; v_call: TRBV5-6; j_call: TRBJ1-1; cdr3_aa: CASSLPGQGAIGNTEAFF; cdr3_nt: TGTGCCAGCAGCTTGCCGGGACAGGGGGCGATCGGGAACACTGAAGCTTTCTTT
clone_size: -; d_call: -; v_call: TRBV28; j_call: TRBJ1-1; cdr3_aa: CASSLWSGTNTEAFF; cdr3_nt: TGTGCCAGCAGTTTATGGTCAGGGACGAACACTGAAGCTTTCTTT
clone_size: -; d_call: TRBD2; v_call: TRBV2; j_call: TRBJ2-3; cdr3_aa: CASTPRTSGGDTQYF; cdr3_nt: TGTGCCAGCACCCCCAGGACTAGCGGTGGGGATACGCAGTATTTT
clone_size: -; d_call: -; v_call: TRBV9; j_call: TRBJ2-7; cdr3_aa: CASSLDSYEQYF; cdr3_nt: TGTGCCAGCAGCCTGGACAGCTACGAGCAGTACTTC
clone_size: -; d_call: -; v_call: TRBV28; j_call: TRBJ2-7; cdr3_aa: CASSHGSGGVYEQYF; cdr3_nt: TGTGCCAGCAGTCACGGGTCCGGGGGTGTCTACGAGCAGTACTTC
clone_size: -; d_call: -; v_call: TRBV4-2; j_call: TRBJ1-1; cdr3_aa: CASSQGPGANSQLNTEAFF; cdr3_nt: TGTGCCAGCAGCCAAGGGCCAGGGGCGAACTCGCAGCTGAACACTGAAGCTTTCTTT
clone_size: -; d_call: -; v_call: TRBV6-5; j_call: TRBJ2-5; cdr3_aa: CASRKGATQETQYF; cdr3_nt: TGTGCCAGCAGGAAAGGAGCCACGCAAGAGACCCAGTACTTC
clone_size: -; d_call: -; v_call: TRBV9; j_call: TRBJ2-3; cdr3_aa: CASSGFGASTDTQYF; cdr3_nt: TGTGCCAGCAGCGGGTTCGGGGCTAGCACAGATACGCAGTATTTT
clone_size: -; d_call: -; v_call: TRBV5-5; j_call: TRBJ1-6; cdr3_aa: CASSLGPLLHF; cdr3_nt: TGTGCCAGCAGCTTAGGGCCCCTTCTCCACTTT
clone_size: -; d_call: -; v_call: TRBV5-1; j_call: TRBJ1-2; cdr3_aa: CASRFSITQAAAYGYTF; cdr3_nt: TGCGCCAGCCGTTTTAGTATTACTCAGGCTGCCGCCTATGGCTACACCTTC
clone_size: -; d_call: -; v_call: TRBV7-9; j_call: TRBJ2-1; cdr3_aa: CASSLDSQNNEQFF; cdr3_nt: TGTGCCAGCAGCTTAGATAGCCAAAACAATGAGCAGTTCTTC
clone_size: -; d_call: TRBD1; v_call: TRBV5-5; j_call: TRBJ1-4; cdr3_aa: CASSYTGGGEKLFF; cdr3_nt: TGTGCCAGCAGCTATACAGGGGGAGGTGAAAAACTGTTTTTT
clone_size: -; d_call: -; v_call: TRBV7-9; j_call: TRBJ2-4; cdr3_aa: CASSFGTGLGENIQYF; cdr3_nt: TGTGCCAGCAGCTTTGGGACAGGACTAGGAGAAAACATTCAGTACTTC
clone_size: -; d_call: -; v_call: TRBV2; j_call: TRBJ1-4; cdr3_aa: CASSEIRRNEKLFF; cdr3_nt: TGTGCCAGCAGTGAAATCCGTCGGAATGAAAAACTGTTTTTT
clone_size: -; d_call: -; v_call: TRBV29-1; j_call: TRBJ2-2; cdr3_aa: CSVRGNGELFF; cdr3_nt: TGCAGCGTCAGGGGCAACGGGGAGCTGTTTTTT
clone_size: -; d_call: -; v_call: TRBV6-2/TRBV6-3; j_call: TRBJ2-5; cdr3_aa: CASSYFGGRPETQYF; cdr3_nt: TGTGCCAGCAGTTACTTCGGGGGGCGCCCGGAGACCCAGTACTTC
clone_size: once; d_call: TRBD2; v_call: TRBV10-3; j_call: TRBJ2-3; cdr3_aa: CAISEGTSGGGMDTQYF; cdr3_nt: TGTGCCATCAGTGAGGGGACTAGCGGGGGCGGGATGGATACGCAGTATTTT